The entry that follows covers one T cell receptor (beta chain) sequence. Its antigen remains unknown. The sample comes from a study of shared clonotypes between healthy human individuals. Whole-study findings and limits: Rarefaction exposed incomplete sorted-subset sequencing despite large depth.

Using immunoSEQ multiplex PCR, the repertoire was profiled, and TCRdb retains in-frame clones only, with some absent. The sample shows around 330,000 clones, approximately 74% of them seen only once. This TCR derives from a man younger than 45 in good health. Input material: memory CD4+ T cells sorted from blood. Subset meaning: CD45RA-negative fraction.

The CDR3 reads CASSERVAGWGDTQYF. In DNA, the CDR3 is TGTGCCAGCAGCGAACGGGTAGCGGGATGGGGGGATACGCAGTATTTT. The V and J genes are TRBV6-1 and TRBJ2-3; 8 bases are a match to TRBD2. With 6 bases clipped from V and 6 bases from J, the junction kept 14 bases outside the gene matches. The CDR3 covers 16 residues. Germline V gene lookup returns CDR1 MNHNS and CDR2 SASEGT.